Listed below are T cell receptor beta chains from one sample, sequenced in a study of CD8+ T cells in alopecia areata. The assay was immunoSEQ multiplex PCR, and TCRdb's table has in-frame clones only and misses some. The sample carries some 200,000 clones, roughly 44% recorded once. Source: CD4+ T cells sorted from blood, taken at roughly week 36, from a patient treated with tofacitinib. The receptors here all came from a human donor with alopecia areata. Each CDR3 is given with its conserved first and last residue.

V | CDR3
TRBV7-2 | CASSLRQNIQYF
TRBV29-1 | CSVHQGSSGNTIYF
TRBV18 | CASSLDPVGTDTQYF
TRBV29-1 | CSVEAVSEAFF
TRBV18 | CASSPPGRDTQYF
TRBV28 | CASPPTGEGRPYEQYF
TRBV10-3 | CAISATDRVPEQYF
TRBV5-1 | CASSRQLAGGRYEQYF
TRBV5-1 | CASSLAWTGLAKNIQYF
TRBV5-1 | CASSEGGRSNGYTF
TRBV10-3 | CAISEHDSSYEQYF
TRBV7-3 | CASSPSSVGTDTQYF
TRBV29-1 | CSAFMNTEAFF
TRBV4-2 | CASSQSSGGLAKNIQYF
TRBV27 | CASSRMVLAGGYEQYF
TRBV5-1 | CASSLTGDAAGNTIYF